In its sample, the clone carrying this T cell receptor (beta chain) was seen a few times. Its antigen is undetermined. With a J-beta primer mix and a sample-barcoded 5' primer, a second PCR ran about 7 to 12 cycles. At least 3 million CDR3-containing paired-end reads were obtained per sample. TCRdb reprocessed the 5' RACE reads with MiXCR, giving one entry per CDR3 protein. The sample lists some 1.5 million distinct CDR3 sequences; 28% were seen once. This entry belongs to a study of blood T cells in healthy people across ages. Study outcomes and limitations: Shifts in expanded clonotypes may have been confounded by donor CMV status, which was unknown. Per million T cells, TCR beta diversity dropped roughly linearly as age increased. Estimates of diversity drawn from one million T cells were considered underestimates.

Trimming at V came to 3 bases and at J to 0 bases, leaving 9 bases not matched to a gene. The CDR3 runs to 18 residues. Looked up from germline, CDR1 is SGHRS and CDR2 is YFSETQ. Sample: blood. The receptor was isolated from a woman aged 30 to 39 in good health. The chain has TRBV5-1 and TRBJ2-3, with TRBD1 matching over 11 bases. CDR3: CASSSYSGTGGSTDTQYF. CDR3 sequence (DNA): TGCGCCAGCAGCTCCTATTCCGGGACAGGGGGGAGCACAGATACGCAGTATTTT. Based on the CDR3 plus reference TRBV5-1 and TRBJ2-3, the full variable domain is KAGVTQTPRYLIKTRGQQVTLSCSPISGHRSVSWYQQTPGQGLQFLFEYFSETQRNKGNFPGRFSGRQFSNSRSEMNVSTLELGDSALYLCASSSYSGTGGSTDTQYFGPGTRLTVL.